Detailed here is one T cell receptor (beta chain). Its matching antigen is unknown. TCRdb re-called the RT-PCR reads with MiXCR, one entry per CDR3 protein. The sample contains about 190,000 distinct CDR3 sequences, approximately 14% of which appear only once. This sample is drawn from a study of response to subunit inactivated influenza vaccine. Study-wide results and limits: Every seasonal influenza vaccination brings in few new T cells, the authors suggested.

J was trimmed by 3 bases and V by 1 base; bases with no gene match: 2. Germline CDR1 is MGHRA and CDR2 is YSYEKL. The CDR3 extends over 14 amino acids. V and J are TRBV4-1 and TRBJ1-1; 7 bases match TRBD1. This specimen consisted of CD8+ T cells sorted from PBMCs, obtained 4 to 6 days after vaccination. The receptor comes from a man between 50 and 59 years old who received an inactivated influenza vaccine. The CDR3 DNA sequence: TGCGCCAGCAGCCAAGGACAGGGATACACTGAAGCTTTCTTT. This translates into CASSQGQGYTEAFF.